This T cell receptor beta chain was sequenced in a study of blood T cell repertoires in COVID-19. How the authors handled the data: Counts of nucleated cells, estimated from reference gene primer amplification, were obtained. Only in-frame clones appear in the TCRdb table, and some are missing; sequencing was by immunoSEQ multiplex PCR. Clonal size and the V and J genes are those of that table, whereas D and trimming came from the DNA. The sample comprises 220,000 or so clones, about four fifths of which are singletons, and about 3.2% rests with the top ten. The J segment lost 1 base and the V segment lost 8 bases, leaving 9 bases of the junction unmatched. Germline lookup yields CDR1 MNHEY and CDR2 SVGAGI. CDR3 length: 15 residues. Participants were aged about 18 to 100 years from around 24 US areas.

The sequenced sample was PBMCs or T cells enriched from blood (not recorded which). The rearrangement uses TRBV6-5 and TRBJ1-1, with 8 bases matching TRBD1. The TCR originated in a woman aged 60-70 years who had recovered from COVID-19. CDR3 bases: TGTGCCAGCGGGGGGGAGGGGACAGGGAACACTGAAGCTTTCTTT. As protein: CASGGEGTGNTEAFF.